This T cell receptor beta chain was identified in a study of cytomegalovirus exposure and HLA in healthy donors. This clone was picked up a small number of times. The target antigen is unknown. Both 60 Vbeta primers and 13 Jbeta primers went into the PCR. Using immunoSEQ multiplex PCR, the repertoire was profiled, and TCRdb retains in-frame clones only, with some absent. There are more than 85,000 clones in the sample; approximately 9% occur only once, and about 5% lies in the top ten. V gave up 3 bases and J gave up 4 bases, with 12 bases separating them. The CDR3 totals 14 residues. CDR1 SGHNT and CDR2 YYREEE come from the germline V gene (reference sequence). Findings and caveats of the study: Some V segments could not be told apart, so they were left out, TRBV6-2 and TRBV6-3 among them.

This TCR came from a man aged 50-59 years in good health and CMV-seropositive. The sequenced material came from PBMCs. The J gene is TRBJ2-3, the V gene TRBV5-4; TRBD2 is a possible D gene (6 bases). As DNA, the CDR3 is TGTGCCAGCAGCTCGTCGGGGGTTCCAGATACGCAGTATTTT. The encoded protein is CASSSSGVPDTQYF.